This T cell receptor (beta chain) was identified during a study of human thymus T cells. Findings and caveats of the study: Related research found strongly overlapping thymic repertoires in unrelated individuals.

Resections were taken during corrective heart surgery, and the thymus tissue came from these. Worth noting for this clone: The antigen remains unidentified.

The CDR3 contains 15 residues. V was cut by 3 bases and J by 1 base, with 11 bases left in between. Germline loops: CDR1 SGHRS, CDR2 YFSETQ. Generated by immunoSEQ multiplex PCR, the TCRdb table keeps only in-frame clones and is missing some. The sample holds around 70,000 clones, around 95% seen once. This sequence originates from a girl under three years old with a congenital heart defect but otherwise immunologically healthy. This sequence joins TRBV5-1 and TRBJ2-1; possible D gene TRBD2, 5 bases. The specimen sequenced was thymus tissue. The CDR3 nucleotides read TGCGCCAGCAGCTCGGGATTGTATTCCTACAATGAGCAGTTCTTC. It translates to CASSSGLYSYNEQFF.